This TCR beta chain comes out of a study of regulatory T cells in long-lasting Graves disease (dated by TCRdb to the early 2020s). With respect to the entire study: Patients with newly diagnosed Graves' disease had been on antithyroid drugs for under 3 months. Peripheral blood TCR sequencing and RNA sequencing compared persistent Graves' disease patients with newly diagnosed Graves' disease patients. The study was conducted in China and was registered as a clinical trial. A total of about 33 samples underwent TCR sequencing: some 13 from persistent and around 20 from newly diagnosed Graves' disease patients. Broad study findings and their caveats: Preferential use of TRBV28, TRBJ1-2 and TRBJ2-5 was observed in persistent disease, whereas TRBV20-1 and TRBJ2-1 were favored in newly diagnosed disease. As a limitation, the authors acknowledged that the small sample size may reduce accuracy. The study examined only peripheral blood because the primary lesion, thyroid tissue, could not be accessed. Sequencing and analysis were limited to the TCR beta chain. More public clonotypes were shared among persistent patients (under 3,000) than among newly diagnosed patients (roughly 1,000). Compared with newly diagnosed patients, persistent Graves' disease patients had lower TCR Shannon entropy and fewer highly expanded clones, which suggests clonal expansion.

This clonotype was observed many times. It lacks a known antigen. The sample holds no much larger clone one base away, and base qualities are not on file. V and J are trimmed by 4 bases and 2 bases, and the gene matches miss 3 bases of the junction. Via the germline V gene, CDR1 is ENHRY and CDR2 SYGVKD. The CDR3, cysteine through phenylalanine, is 14 amino acids long. Only the CDR3 region is kept as DNA, spanning 42 bases read in frame from base 1. The library was obtained by multiplex PCR. TCRdb records Illumina HiSeq 4000 as the sequencer. iRepertoire HTBI primers and Arm-PCR amplification of CDR3 regions were used to construct TCR beta libraries. Gel purification was performed on PCR products prior to sequencing. The authors' analysis ran thus. A total of around 66 TRBV and under 15 TRBJ segments were identified across samples and were used for gene usage analysis of CDR3 amino acid clonotypes. Filtered high-quality paired reads were merged into contigs using COPE and FqMerger. BLAST was used to align contigs to IMGT TRBV, TRBD and TRBJ reference genes, with CDR3 defined following IMGT. Any clonotype with a frequency above 0.1% was classified as a highly expanded clone. Shannon entropy served as the measure of repertoire diversity, while the Gini coefficient captured V-J evenness. Clonotypes shared by more than one individual were considered public. TCRdb took the public reads, trimmed them with fastp at Q25, ran MiXCR for clone calling and kept in-frame beta chains. Rows with a matching CDR3 protein are joined into one entry that keeps the most common DNA and genes. TCRdb's processing, not the study's, gives the V and J calls here. Counted in this sample were about 470,000 distinct CDR3 sequences; about 15% of them appeared once. The top ten hold over 15% of the sample.

What the time point label conveys for this sample: newly diagnosed GD, antithyroid drugs for less than 3 months. RNA was extracted from PBMCs in TRIzol for both TCR sequencing and RNA sequencing. Graves' disease was diagnosed according to American Thyroid Association guidelines. Patients for the study were recruited at an endocrinology department in Xi'an, China. Each patient gave about 10 milliliters of peripheral blood, collected in an EDTA anticoagulant tube. Ficoll Paque Plus density gradient separation was used to isolate PBMCs, and no further T cell sorting was performed. An Agilent 2100 Bioanalyzer and agarose gel were used to check RNA quality, and a NanoDrop 2000 was used to measure RNA concentration. These same records also appear under a second study, on T cells in Graves' hyperthyroidism and ophthalmopathy. As that second study puts it: Stable Graves' hyperthyroidism was defined as the absence of progression to ophthalmopathy over 18 months of follow-up. Hyperthyroidism patients were newly diagnosed, had a disease duration of under 2 months, and were aged 18 to 65 years. Exclusion was applied to patients with uncontrolled infections, other autoimmune diseases, pregnancy or lactation. Clinical symptoms, serum thyroxine and TRAb, thyroid ultrasound, and orbital computed tomography formed the basis for the diagnoses. For the first round of RT-PCR on the TCR CDR3, the HTBI primer set was used together with the Qiagen OneStep RT-PCR kit. Most expanded thyroid clonotypes (frequency above 0.001) were also detected in blood, suggesting blood repertoires may reflect thyroid immune responses. A model built on a 13 V-J signature distinguished ophthalmopathy from stable hyperthyroidism, reaching around 90% sensitivity and about 81% specificity in cross-validation and 80%/75% in testing. During validation, the model predicted progression to ophthalmopathy a median of around 6 months ahead of onset, with more than 55% sensitivity and roughly 75% specificity. To identify TCR V-J signatures that set the groups apart, the researchers used a discovery cohort of more than 95 patients, made up of under 50 with Graves' ophthalmopathy and about 60 with stable Graves' hyperthyroidism. Whether ophthalmopathy could be predicted prospectively was tested in an independent validation cohort made up of under 20 hyperthyroidism patients plus 17 patients who later progressed to ophthalmopathy. For training and testing, the 100 patients in the discovery cohort were randomly divided in a 7:3 ratio. The study also compared thyroid tissue and blood T-cell repertoires from a handful of Graves' hyperthyroidism patients. Following sampling, methimazole starting at 30 mg daily was given to hyperthyroidism patients, and high-dose intravenous methylprednisolone was given to ophthalmopathy patients. The libraries were constructed in a second round of multiplex PCR and then size-selected and purified. Paired-end sequencing of the libraries was performed with 100 bp reads on an Illumina HiSeq2000. SOAPnuke was used to process the raw data, removing reads that contained adapters or uncalled bases, had a mean Phred below 15, or lacked an exact match to the constant primer or identifier. High-quality paired reads were merged using COPE v1.2.5, and each unique nucleotide sequence was defined as a clonotype. Clonotypes were aligned to IMGT TRBV, TRBD and TRBJ reference segments using MiTCR v1.1. The analysis included only V-J combinations with a frequency above 0.0001, which together covered roughly 99% of the repertoires. The TCS score was defined as F50 (clonal expansion) divided by E x V (chaos), with BLOSUM62-based TCRdist calculated between CDR3 peptides within each V-J. Welch's t-statistics and random forest reduced fewer than 550 V-J features to roughly 13, which were used in a naive Bayes classifier (R e1071). Sample size was not statistically predetermined, and blinding of investigators to group allocation was not performed. According to the paper, TCR Vbeta CDR3 sequencing was carried out on around 140 peripheral blood samples, which came from approximately 43 ophthalmopathy, some 73 hyperthyroidism and about 17 progressor patients.

The V and J genes are TRBV10-3 and TRBJ2-3, and 7 junction bases match TRBD2. The TCR originated in a woman aged 30 to 39 with Graves disease. Donor details come from another sample of the same person, matched by shared clones. The sample here was peripheral blood mononuclear cells (PBMCs), taken at new diagnosis, from a patient treated with antithyroid drugs. The bases are TGTGCCATCAGTGTAAGGGACTACACAGATACGCAGTATTTT. This encodes CAISVRDYTDTQYF.